This T cell receptor (beta chain) came from a study of T cell clonality in common variable immunodeficiency. Germline V gene data show CDR1 as WNHNN and CDR2 as SYGVQD (reference sequence). V was clipped by 8 bases and J by 1 base; unmatched bases: 3. The CDR3 is 13 residues long. This clone came up many times. Its specificity is not known. The read finishes 3 residues shy of the CDR3 end, and the germline J gene is used to complete it. TCRdb keeps only in-frame clones here, not all; method: immunoSEQ multiplex PCR. The specimen has 35,000 to 55,000 clones, none found just once. Study conclusions and caveats: CVID subjects showed higher TCRbeta clonality than healthy controls. CVID subjects shared fewer TCRbeta clones than healthy controls did.

This chain uses TRBV10-1 with TRBJ2-7, with 9 bases identical to TRBD1. The sequence was obtained from a person between 18 and 70 years old in good health. The sequencing sample was made of peripheral blood mononuclear cells. The CDR3 DNA, read in part, is TGCGCCAGCGCAGGGACAGGGTCCTACGAG. Translated, it gives CASAGTGSYE. The entire CDR3 protein is CASAGTGSYEQYF.